These 11 T cell receptor beta chains came from one sample sequenced in a study of tumor and adjacent non-tumor tissue in lung cancer. No cell sorting was done before RNA was extracted from the tissue. Distant lung tissue was collected more than 3 cm away from the tumor edge. A modified ARM-PCR protocol with three rounds of nested PCR amplified TCRbeta. TCRdb recomputed calls from the multiplex PCR reads with MiXCR, one row per CDR3 protein. The sample has 85,000 to 130,000 distinct CDR3 sequences, 55% to 65% seen once. Specimen: distant non-tumor lung tissue. These receptors all come from a man younger than 40 with non-small cell lung cancer.

This clonotype was recorded at least ten times. This chain joins TRBV20-1 and TRBJ2-3; TRBD2 aligns across 7 bases. The CDR3 runs 18 residues. Per germline, CDR1 DFQATT and CDR2 SNEGSKA (reference sequence). V trimming: 1 base; J trimming: 6 bases; junction bases outside the gene matches: 19. The CDR3 sequence is CSARVFPRTSATSDTQYF. The CDR3 region has the DNA TGCAGTGCTAGAGTTTTCCCCCGAACTAGCGCCACCTCGGATACGCAGTATTTT.

The rearrangement uses TRBV20-1 and TRBJ2-5, with 9 bases fitting TRBD1. V dropped 6 bases and J dropped 4; count of bases not matched to a gene: 9. Germline values: CDR1 DFQATT, CDR2 SNEGSKA (reference sequence). This CDR3 is 14 amino acids long. CDR3 loop: CSAPGQGMGETQYF. The CDR3 DNA is TGCAGTGCACCTGGACAGGGGATGGGAGAGACCCAGTACTTC.

To note about this clonotype: The missing conserved phenylalanine or tryptophan at the end of this CDR3 makes a read error likely. The CDR3 DNA reads TGCGCTAGCAGCCACCCTACCCGGGCAGACTTGAATACTGAAGCTTTCCTT. Its translation: CASSHPTRADLNTEAFL. The chain has TRBV4-1 and TRBJ1-1; D remains unclear. The CDR3 sequence is 17 residues long. CDR1 and CDR2 (germline): MGHRA, YSYEKL.

Concerning this clonotype itself: Since a much larger clone is just one base distant, this may be a read error. V gene TRBV29-1 combines with J gene TRBJ2-7, with TRBD2 matching 8 bases. The germline V gene encodes CDR1 SQVTM and CDR2 ANQGSEA. J gave up 2 bases and V 4 bases, and 4 bases lay outside the gene matches. The length of the CDR3 is 13 residues. The CDR3 here is CSVGETSAYEQYF. DNA of the CDR3: TGCAGCGTTGGGGAGACTAGCGCCTACGAGCAGTACTTC.

As to this clonotype: The CDR3 carries no conserved terminal phenylalanine or tryptophan, so it likely arises from a read error. This chain joins TRBV29-1 and TRBJ2-7, with 8 bases that match TRBD1. The CDR3 extends over 14 amino acids. Germline loops: CDR1 SQVTM, CDR2 ANQGSEA. V was clipped by 1 base and J by 7 bases; unmatched bases: 9. CDR3 sequence reads: CSVEGGQGTEEQYI. Written as DNA, the CDR3 is TGCAGCGTTGAAGGAGGACAGGGTACTGAGGAGCAGTACATC.

V usage is TRBV5-1 and J usage is TRBJ2-4, with 7 bases fitting TRBD1. J gave up 7 bases and V 4 bases, and 5 bases lay outside the gene matches. The CDR3 loop spans 13 amino acids. Germline loops: CDR1 SGHRS, CDR2 YFSETQ. The CDR3 bases are TGCGCCAGCAGCGTCAGCAGGGGGAACATTCAGTACTTC. Its protein is CASSVSRGNIQYF.

The sample holds many counts of this clonotype. The rearrangement joins TRBV12-3 or TRBV12-4 to TRBJ1-5, with TRBD1 matching 7 bases. The CDR3 is 13 amino acids. V was pared by 5 bases and J by 6 bases, with 4 bases of the junction left unmatched. The CDR3 region is CASSPGQAQPQHF. In DNA, the CDR3 is TGTGCCAGCAGTCCAGGACAGGCTCAGCCCCAGCATTTT.

Points on this clonotype: This is likely a read error, given that the CDR3 carries no conserved phenylalanine or tryptophan at its end. The limits of the CDR3 on the DNA are not certain, so only TCRdb's listed CDR3 is given. The chain joins TRBV10-3 to TRBJ1-2; the tabulated D call, TRBD1, remains unverified against the DNA. CDR1 and CDR2 (germline): ENHRY, SYGVKD. Counting both end residues, the CDR3 totals 14 amino acids. CDR3 region: CAISDEGLGYGYII.

This clonotype appeared many times. The gene calls are TRBV4-1 and TRBJ1-1, with TRBD1 identical over 11 bases. Looked up from germline, CDR1 is MGHRA and CDR2 is YSYEKL. V lost 4 bases, J lost 1 base, and 5 bases stayed unmatched. The CDR3 consists of 16 residues. CDR3 in DNA: TGCGCCAGCAGCCCGGCCGGACAGGGGGCGAACACTGAAGCTTTCTTT. Translating it yields CASSPAGQGANTEAFF.

This clonotype was counted only a few times. The chain links TRBV24-1 to TRBJ1-5; tentatively, D is TRBD1 (6 bases). V was clipped by 2 bases and J by 7 bases, with 20 bases between them. The CDR3 extends over 17 amino acids. Per germline, CDR1 KGHDR and CDR2 SFDVKD. CDR3 residues: CATSDSRAQGERQPQHF. As DNA, the CDR3 is TGTGCCACCAGTGATTCTCGGGCACAGGGAGAGAGACAGCCCCAGCATTTT.

The gene calls are TRBV4-1 and TRBJ2-7; maybe TRBD1 (7 bases). Between the trimmed V and J ends, which lost 4 bases and 0 bases, there was a span of 22 bases. Germline lookup yields CDR1 MGHRA and CDR2 YSYEKL. The CDR3 sequence is 18 residues long. The DNA for the CDR3 is TGCGCCAGCAGCCGAGGGACAGAAAGTGCGGGGAGCTCCTACGAGCAGTACTTC. The encoded protein is CASSRGTESAGSSYEQYF.